This T cell receptor beta chain was identified during a study of blood T cell repertoires in COVID-19. Germline V gene sequence: CDR1 SGHAT, CDR2 FQNNGV. This CDR3 is 15 amino acids long. The germline V and J ends were trimmed by 1 base and 0 bases, with 8 bases remaining between them. Method: immunoSEQ multiplex PCR; TCRdb's copy keeps in-frame clones and lacks some. The profile shows around 99,000 clones, roughly 83% of them singletons. The TCR comes from a human donor in a cohort sampled during active COVID-19. V and J are TRBV11-2 and TRBJ2-3; D is unresolved. The sample taken for sequencing was peripheral blood. CDR3 DNA: TGTGCCAGCAGCTTAGGTCCCCAGAGCACAGATACGCAGTATTTT. It encodes CASSLGPQSTDTQYF.